This TCR beta chain appears in the sequencing data of a study of beta chain features in type 1 diabetes. Study-wide results and limits: Among all four CD4+ subsets, Type 1 diabetes patients had TCRB CDR3s that were moderately but significantly shorter. HLA effects on TCRB rearrangement stayed unresolved here.

Sequencing targeted expressed TCRB transcripts, as all isolated RNA had been reverse transcribed. Assay used: immunoSEQ multiplex PCR; TCRdb lists only in-frame clones, some missing. The data hold about 160,000 clones, with about 7.9% observed a single time. Germline loops: CDR1 SGHNT, CDR2 YYREEE (reference sequence). The CDR3 contains 14 residues. After removal of 4 bases from V and 6 bases from J, the junction contained 7 bases not matched to a gene. Remarks on this clone: Its antigen is as yet unknown. Additional DNA sequences in this sample encode the identical CDR3.

Sequencing used central memory CD4+ T cells from blood. This sequence was found in a young man with type 1 diabetes. The V call is TRBV5-4, the J call TRBJ2-7; 10 bases are a match to TRBD1. The CDR3, as DNA: TGTGCCAGCAGCCCTCCGGACAGGGGGAGCGAGCAGTACTTC. It specifies CASSPPDRGSEQYF.